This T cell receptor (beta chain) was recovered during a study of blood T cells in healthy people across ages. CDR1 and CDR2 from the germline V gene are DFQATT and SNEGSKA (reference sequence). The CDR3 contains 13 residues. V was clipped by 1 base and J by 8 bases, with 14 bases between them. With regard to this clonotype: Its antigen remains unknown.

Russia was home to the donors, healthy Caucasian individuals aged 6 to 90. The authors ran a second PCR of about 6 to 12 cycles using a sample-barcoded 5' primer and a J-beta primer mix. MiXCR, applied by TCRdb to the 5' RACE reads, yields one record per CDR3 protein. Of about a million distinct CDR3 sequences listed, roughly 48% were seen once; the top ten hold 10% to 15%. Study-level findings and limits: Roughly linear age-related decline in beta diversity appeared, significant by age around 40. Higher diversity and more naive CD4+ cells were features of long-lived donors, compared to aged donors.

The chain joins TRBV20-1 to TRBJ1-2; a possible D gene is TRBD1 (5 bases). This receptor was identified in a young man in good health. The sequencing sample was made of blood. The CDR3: CSARARAGYGYTF. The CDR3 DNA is TGCAGTGCTAGAGCCCGGGCAGGGTACGGCTACACCTTC.